A single sample gave rise to the 22 T cell receptor beta chains below, sequenced in a study of shared T cell receptors in the human thymus. The assay was immunoSEQ multiplex PCR, and TCRdb's table has in-frame clones only and misses some. The sample shows hundreds of thousands of clones, more than 75% of them seen only once. These data also featured in a second study, about human thymus T cells.

The specimen was thymocytes. The receptors come from a boy younger than two with a congenital heart defect.

The chain joins TRBV27 to TRBJ2-7, with TRBD2 matching over 13 bases. Losses at the gene ends were 8 bases for V and 4 bases for J; bases not matched to a gene: 17. The CDR3 contains 18 residues. Germline loops: CDR1 MNHEY, CDR2 SMNVEV (reference sequence). As DNA, the CDR3 is TGTGCCAGCCGAAGCCCACCCTGGACTAGCGGGAGCCCATACGAGCAGTACTTC. This sequence encodes CASRSPPWTSGSPYEQYF.

The CDR3 region has the DNA TGCGCCAGCAGCCAAGTACAGGGTAGCACAGATACGCAGTATTTT. It is translated as CASSQVQGSTDTQYF. The chain joins TRBV4-3 to TRBJ2-3; D perhaps matches TRBD1 (6 bases). Germline lookup yields CDR1 LGHNA and CDR2 YSLEER. This CDR3 has 15 amino acids. With 1 base removed from V and 0 bases from J, the gap between germline ends came to 8 bases.

This clone was observed once. The chain joins TRBV10-3 to TRBJ1-1, with D perhaps TRBD1 (5 bases). V lost 0 bases to trimming and J lost 0 bases, with 20 bases between them. The CDR3 runs to 19 residues. CDR1 is ENHRY and CDR2 is SYGVKD in the germline V gene. The CDR3 spells CAISESYGPGLFMNTEAFF. The CDR3 nucleotides read TGTGCCATCAGTGAGTCTTACGGCCCGGGACTTTTCATGAACACTGAAGCTTTCTTT.

This clone was found once. In DNA form, the CDR3 reads TGTGCCAGCAGCCCGGACAGGGTAGGGGAGCAGTACTTC. This sequence encodes CASSPDRVGEQYF. The V and J genes are TRBV9 and TRBJ2-7; TRBD1 aligns across 8 bases. Germline V gene data show CDR1 as SGDLS and CDR2 as YYNGEE. There are 13 residues in the CDR3. The V gene end was trimmed by 4 bases and the J gene end by 7 bases; junction bases not matched to a gene: 7.

The chain combines TRBV5-4 with TRBJ1-2; D unclear. V was clipped by 4 bases and J by 0 bases, with 10 bases between them. CDR3 size: 14 residues. Per the germline V gene, CDR1 is SGHNT and CDR2 is YYREEE (reference sequence). CDR3 protein: CASSPYGANYGYTF. CDR3 bases: TGTGCCAGCAGCCCCTACGGGGCTAACTATGGCTACACCTTC. The full variable domain, its missing parts supplied by reference TRBV5-4 and TRBJ1-2, is ETGVTQSPTHLIKTRGQQVTLRCSSQSGHNTVSWYQQALGQGPQFIFQYYREEENGRGNFPPRFSGLQFPNYSSELNVNALELDDSALYLCASSPYGANYGYTFGSGTRLTVV.

This sequence joins TRBV28 and TRBJ1-6, with D perhaps matching TRBD1 (6 bases). In germline, CDR1 is MDHEN, CDR2 SYDVKM. V lost 5 bases, J lost 6 bases, and 32 bases lay in between. CDR3 length: 21 amino acids. The CDR3 here is CASSRPRRGGNIRVINSPLHF. The CDR3 DNA sequence: TGTGCCAGCAGTCGACCGAGGAGGGGGGGTAATATTCGGGTCATTAATTCACCCCTCCACTTT.

The chain links TRBV28 to TRBJ2-7; D uncertain. V shed 4 bases and J shed 2 bases, with 9 bases lying between them. This CDR3 has 13 residues. Germline V gene lookup returns CDR1 MDHEN and CDR2 SYDVKM. CDR3 nucleotide sequence: TGTGCCAGCAGTTCTCCGGTTCCCTACGAGCAGTACTTC. It translates to CASSSPVPYEQYF.

The chain uses TRBV28 and TRBJ2-3, with 7 nucleotides matching TRBD2. The CDR3 consists of 15 residues. Germline V CDR1 and CDR2: MDHEN, SYDVKM. J gave up 2 bases and V 2 bases, and 4 bases lay outside the gene matches. The chain's CDR3 is CASSLRWDYTDTQYF. The DNA for the CDR3 is TGTGCCAGCAGTTTAAGGTGGGACTACACAGATACGCAGTATTTT. Looking up the rest from reference TRBV28 and TRBJ2-3 gives the full variable domain: DVKVTQSSRYLVKRTGEKVFLECVQDMDHENMFWYRQDPGLGLRLIYFSYDVKMKEKGDIPEGYSVSREKKERFSLILESASTNQTSMYLCASSLRWDYTDTQYFGPGTRLTVL.

V usage is TRBV7-2 and J usage is TRBJ1-3; possible D gene TRBD1, 5 bases. Trimming removed 2 bases from V and 4 bases from J, with 12 bases in between. CDR1 is SGHTA and CDR2 is FQGNSA in the germline V gene. This CDR3 region has 15 residues. CDR3 DNA sequence: TGTGCCAGCAGCTTAAGGGGCAGGCTGGGAAACACCATATATTTT. This translates into CASSLRGRLGNTIYF.

This clone was observed a handful of times. V is TRBV19 and J is TRBJ1-6; possible D gene TRBD1, 6 bases. In germline, CDR1 is LNHDA, CDR2 SQIVND (reference sequence). This CDR3 is built from 13 residues. V was shortened by 10 bases and J by 4 bases, with 11 bases between the two germline ends. The CDR3, as DNA: TGTGCCACCCGACAGGAATATAATTCACCCCTCCACTTT. This codes for CATRQEYNSPLHF. Together with reference TRBV19 and TRBJ1-6, the CDR3 gives the full variable domain: DGGITQSPKYLFRKEGQNVTLSCEQNLNHDAMYWYRQDPGQGLRLIYYSQIVNDFQKGDIAEGYSVSREKKESFPLTVTSAQKNPTAFYLCATRQEYNSPLHFGNGTRLTVT.

This clone has only one observation. The rearrangement uses TRBV6-1 and TRBJ2-3, with 7 positions matching TRBD1. CDR1 is MNHNS and CDR2 is SASEGT in the germline V gene. The V segment lost 4 bases and the J segment 0 bases; nucleotides outside the gene matches: 16. The length of the CDR3 is 19 residues. In nucleotides, the CDR3 is TGTGCCAGCAGTGCTAGACAGGGACCACCCGAAATCAGCACAGATACGCAGTATTTT. Translated: CASSARQGPPEISTDTQYF.

The chain has TRBV28 and TRBJ2-7; TRBD1 is a possible D gene (6 bases). Germline V gene lookup returns CDR1 MDHEN and CDR2 SYDVKM. The CDR3 extends over 15 amino acids. V lost 1 base and J lost 7, with 17 bases in between. The DNA of the CDR3 is TGTGCCAGCAGTTTATTAGGGGGACCTGCCCCAGAGCAGTACTTC. Residues: CASSLLGGPAPEQYF.

To note about this clone: At one boundary the junction diverges from the germline segment, which might be a read error. The identical CDR3 is also encoded by other nucleotide sequences in the sample. The CDR3 nucleotides read TGCGCCAGCAGCCAAGATTTACAGACTAATTCCCCCCTCCACTTT. Translating it yields CASSQDLQTNSPLHF. This chain joins TRBV4-3 and TRBJ1-6; D unclear. Germline CDR1 and CDR2: LGHNA and YSLEER. This CDR3 spans 15 amino acids.

This clone has a handful of counts. The rearrangement joins TRBV5-1 to TRBJ2-3; 9 nucleotides align to TRBD2. This CDR3 is built from 16 residues. CDR1 is SGHRS, CDR2 YFSETQ, per germline. J was trimmed by 2 bases and V by 4 bases; bases with no gene match: 8. CDR3 DNA: TGCGCCAGCAGCCCGTCTAGCGGGGAACTCACAGATACGCAGTATTTT. This gives the protein CASSPSSGELTDTQYF.

The chain joins TRBV15 to TRBJ2-3, with 8 nucleotides matching TRBD2. Per the germline V gene, CDR1 is LNHNV and CDR2 is YYDKDF (reference sequence). V lost 3 bases and J lost 2; bases outside the gene matches: 10. This CDR3 has 17 residues. Written as DNA, the CDR3 is TGTGCCACCAGCAGGGGAATCTTAGCGGGGACCACAGATACGCAGTATTTT. Translation gives CATSRGILAGTTDTQYF. Combining the CDR3 with reference TRBV15 and TRBJ2-3 gives the whole variable domain DAMVIQNPRYQVTQFGKPVTLSCSQTLNHNVMYWYQQKSSQAPKLLFHYYDKDFNNEADTPDNFQSRRPNTSFCFLDIRSPGLGDTAMYLCATSRGILAGTTDTQYFGPGTRLTVL.

The table lists this clone with a few counts. This same CDR3 is encoded by further DNA sequences in the sample. The chain couples TRBV4-3 to TRBJ1-6; no clear D gene. Germline V gives CDR1 LGHNA, CDR2 YSLEER. This CDR3 has 15 residues. V lost 0 bases and J 4 bases, leaving 7 bases between the germline ends. The CDR3 nucleotides read TGCGCCAGCAGCCAAGATTGGCGGTATAATTCACCCCTCCACTTT. The encoded protein is CASSQDWRYNSPLHF.

The rearrangement links TRBV5-5 to TRBJ1-1; 9 positions agree with TRBD1. CDR1 and CDR2 (germline): SGHKS, YYEKEE (reference sequence). The CDR3 extends over 16 amino acids. V trimming: 4 bases; J trimming: 5 bases; junction bases outside the gene matches: 12. The CDR3 sequence is CASSPYGGDRETEAFF. In DNA, the CDR3 is TGTGCCAGCAGCCCCTATGGGGGGGACAGGGAGACTGAAGCTTTCTTT.

The chain has TRBV11-2 and TRBJ2-7; TRBD2 agrees at 13 bases. Germline-derived CDR1 and CDR2 are SGHAT and FQNNGV. Unmatched junction bases numbered 3, after V lost 3 bases and J lost 1 base. This CDR3 is 16 amino acids long. Written as DNA, the CDR3 is TGTGCCAGCAGCTTCACGACTAGCGGGGGGTCCTACGAGCAGTACTTC. Protein product: CASSFTTSGGSYEQYF.

The chain uses TRBV5-6 and TRBJ2-5; possible D gene TRBD2, 6 bases. The V end was cut by 4 bases, the J end by 5 bases, with 18 bases between. CDR1 SGHDT and CDR2 YYEEEE come from the germline V gene. The CDR3 runs to 15 residues. The CDR3 loop is CASSPSTRFGETQYF. In DNA, the CDR3 is TGTGCCAGCAGCCCCTCGACTAGGTTCGGGGAGACCCAGTACTTC.

The chain has TRBV2 and TRBJ2-5, with TRBD2 as a possible D gene (5 bases). Trimming left V 5 bases short and J 5 bases short, with 9 bases between. CDR1 and CDR2 from the germline V gene are SNHLY and FYNNEI. This CDR3 comprises 12 residues. CDR3 DNA sequence: TGTGCCAGCAGTTCGGGGTGGGAGACCCAGTACTTC. Protein sequence: CASSSGWETQYF.

J is TRBJ2-7 and V is TRBV7-9, with 7 bases aligning to TRBD2. CDR1 and CDR2 from the germline V gene are SEHNR and FQNEAQ (reference sequence). The V segment lost 2 bases and the J segment 12 bases; nucleotides outside the gene matches: 7. The CDR3 runs to 12 residues. As DNA, the CDR3 is TGTGCCAGCAGCTTATGGCGGGAGTGTTTGTACTTC. Translated, it gives CASSLWRECLYF.

Remarks on this clone: This sample includes further DNA sequences coding for the same CDR3. The V call is TRBV29-1, the J call TRBJ1-5; TRBD1 agrees at 9 bases. Per the germline V gene, CDR1 is SQVTM and CDR2 is ANQGSEA. This CDR3 has 13 residues. Unmatched junction bases numbered 3, after V lost 6 bases and J lost 3 bases. This CDR3 reads CSVGQGNNQPQHF. CDR3 in DNA: TGCAGCGTAGGACAGGGGAACAATCAGCCCCAGCATTTT.